These T cell receptor beta chains were read from a single sample in a study of blood T cell repertoires in COVID-19. Assay used: immunoSEQ multiplex PCR; TCRdb lists only in-frame clones, some missing. This table has 70,000 to 100,000 clones, around 91% appearing once. Sequenced sample: peripheral blood. The origin of the receptors is an elderly woman with active or convalescent COVID-19. CDR3s include the opening cysteine and the closing phenylalanine or tryptophan.

v_gene,j_gene,CDR3aa
TRBV9,TRBJ1-6,CASSETADNSPLHF
TRBV29-1,TRBJ2-2,CSVGGHSTGELFF
TRBV28,TRBJ1-1,CASRTTGGFKTEAFF
TRBV7-8,TRBJ2-3,CASSYLGTSTSTDTQYF
TRBV7-2,TRBJ2-7,CASSLDTSGAYEQYF
TRBV4-2,TRBJ2-5,CASSQRLAQETQYF
TRBV6-5,TRBJ2-7,CASSRGQGYSYEQYF
TRBV11-3,TRBJ1-3,CASSFRNIRQGFSGNTIYF
TRBV9,TRBJ2-3,CASSSLAGVDTQYF
TRBV5-1,TRBJ1-3,CASSPDSTSGNTIYF
TRBV30,TRBJ1-1,CAWSALMNTEAFF
TRBV19,TRBJ1-4,CASSSRTGEREKLFF
TRBV5-4,TRBJ1-1,CASSPGGTGSTEAFF
TRBV28,TRBJ1-1,CASRSDRGAQSEAFF
TRBV6-5,TRBJ1-1,CASRDNRVTEAFF
TRBV28,TRBJ1-2,CASSLEQGWVHGYTF
TRBV5-5,TRBJ1-5,CASSTTGAEQPQHF
TRBV6-6,TRBJ2-1,CASSYARGPPNNEQFF
TRBV3-1/TRBV3-2,TRBJ2-4,CASSYIENIQYF
TRBV3-1/TRBV3-2,TRBJ2-1,CASSPSPSGRAHNEQFF
TRBV6-2/TRBV6-3,TRBJ1-5,CASSPRGQGDQPQHF
TRBV3-1/TRBV3-2,TRBJ2-5,CASSGLLQETQYF
TRBV3-1/TRBV3-2,TRBJ1-2,CASSQVDPGTAYGYTF
TRBV29-1,TRBJ2-2,CSVERGTGTGELFF
TRBV28,TRBJ2-2,CASSETSGAGTGELFF
TRBV11-1,TRBJ2-5,CASSFDRVETQYF
TRBV7-2,TRBJ1-5,CASSLRTGADQPQHF
TRBV5-1,TRBJ1-5,CASSRDGTGKQPQHF
TRBV19,TRBJ2-7,CASSITPVGTGWFEQYF
TRBV6-5,TRBJ1-1,CASSDRVRAFF
TRBV3-1/TRBV3-2,TRBJ1-5,CASGGGRDNQPQHF
TRBV20-1,TRBJ1-5,CSASYGVGNQPQHF
TRBV10-3,TRBJ2-7,CAISSSTAGTYEQYF
TRBV19,TRBJ2-1,CASSPRGTEQFF
TRBV5-6,TRBJ2-7,CASSLLSSYEQYF
TRBV19,TRBJ2-7,CASMGGYEQYF
TRBV27,TRBJ2-2,CASSFGTGNTGELFF
TRBV27,TRBJ1-2,CASSPSGLEYYGYTF
TRBV3-1/TRBV3-2,TRBJ2-1,CASSQVPDYLGNEQFF
TRBV6-5,TRBJ2-4,CASSPGTGPIDIQYF
TRBV6-2/TRBV6-3,TRBJ2-1,CASSLEELSYNEQFF
TRBV4-2,TRBJ1-1,CASSQYHSQGADTEAFF
TRBV5-1,TRBJ2-7,CASSSSGSPYEQYF
TRBV6-2/TRBV6-3,TRBJ2-6,CASSLTSGRLPGANVLTF
TRBV28,TRBJ1-3,CASSSAGNTIYF